This entry concerns a single TCR beta chain. Its antigen is as yet unknown. The sample originates from a study of CD8 T cells in ankylosing spondylitis. Study outcomes and limitations: Characteristic, it appeared, of ankylosing spondylitis blood was a TCR beta motif of about eight highly homologous variants. There was reportedly significant enrichment of clones that were disease-linked in matched ankylosing spondylitis synovial fluid.

TCRdb analysed the 5' RACE reads with MiXCR anew, one entry per CDR3 protein. Among hundreds of thousands of distinct CDR3 sequences listed, about 12% were seen once. The CDR3 has 11 amino acids. Looked up from germline, CDR1 is DFQATT and CDR2 is SNEGSKA (reference sequence). Trimming took 3 bases from V and 13 from J, leaving 16 bases between them. The chain employs TRBV20-1 and TRBJ2-7; D gene ambiguous. The clonotype originates from a male donor with ankylosing spondylitis. Sequencing input: blood, either unsorted or a sorted T cell fraction (not recorded which). Here the CDR3 DNA reads TGCAGTGCTAGTCTCGGCGGAATGGGATACTTC. It codes for CSASLGGMGYF.